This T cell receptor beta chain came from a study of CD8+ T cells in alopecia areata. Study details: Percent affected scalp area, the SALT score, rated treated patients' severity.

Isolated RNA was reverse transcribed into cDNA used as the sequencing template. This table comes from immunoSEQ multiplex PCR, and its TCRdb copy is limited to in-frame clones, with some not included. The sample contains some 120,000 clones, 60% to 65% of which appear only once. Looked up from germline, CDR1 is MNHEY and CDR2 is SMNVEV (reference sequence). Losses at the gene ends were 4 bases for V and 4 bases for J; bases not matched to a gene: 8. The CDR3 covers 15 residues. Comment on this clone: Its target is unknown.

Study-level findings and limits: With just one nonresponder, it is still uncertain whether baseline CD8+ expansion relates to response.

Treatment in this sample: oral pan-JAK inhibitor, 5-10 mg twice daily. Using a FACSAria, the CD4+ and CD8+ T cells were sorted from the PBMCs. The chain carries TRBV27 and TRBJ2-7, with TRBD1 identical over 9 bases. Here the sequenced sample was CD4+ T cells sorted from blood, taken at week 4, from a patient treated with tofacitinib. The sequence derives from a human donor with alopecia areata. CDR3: CASSYFRTGDYEQYF. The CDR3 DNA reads TGTGCCAGCAGTTATTTTCGGACAGGGGATTACGAGCAGTACTTC.